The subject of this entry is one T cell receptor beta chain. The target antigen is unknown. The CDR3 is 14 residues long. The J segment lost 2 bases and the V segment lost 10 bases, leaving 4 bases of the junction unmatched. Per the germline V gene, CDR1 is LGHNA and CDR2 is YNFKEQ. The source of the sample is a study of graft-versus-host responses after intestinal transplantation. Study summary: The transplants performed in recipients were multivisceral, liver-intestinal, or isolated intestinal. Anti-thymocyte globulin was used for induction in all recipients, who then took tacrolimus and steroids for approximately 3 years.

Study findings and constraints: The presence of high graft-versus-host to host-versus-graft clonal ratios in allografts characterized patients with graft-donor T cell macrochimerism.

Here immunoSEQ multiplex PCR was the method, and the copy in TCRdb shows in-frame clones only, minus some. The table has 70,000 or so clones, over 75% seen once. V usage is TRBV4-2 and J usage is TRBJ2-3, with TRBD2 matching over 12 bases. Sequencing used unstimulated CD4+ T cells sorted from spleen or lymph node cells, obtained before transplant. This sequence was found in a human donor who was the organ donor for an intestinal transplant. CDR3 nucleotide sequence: TGTGCCATCGCTAGCGGGGGGGCCACAGATACGCAGTATTTT. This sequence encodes CAIASGGATDTQYF.